These 8 T cell receptor beta chains were all obtained from the same sample, sequenced in a study of CXCR3-negative and CXCR3-positive naive CD8 T cells. Libraries were UMI-labeled 5' RACE TRB cDNA. TCRdb re-called the 5' RACE reads and catalogs CDR3 proteins one per entry, DNA excluded. This sample contains roughly 90,000 distinct CDR3 sequences. Sequencing was performed on naive CXCR3- CD8+ T cells from blood. The subset is: CD45RO-CCR7+CD27+CD95- naive CD8+ T cells lacking CXCR3 (TNR3-). The source is a human donor in good health. Some clones in this sample may be carry-over from other donors' samples.

The gene calls are TRBV11-2 and TRBJ2-7; lacking DNA, the TRBD1 call made by TCRdb goes unchecked. Germline V lookup: CDR1 SGHAT, CDR2 FQNNGV. The CDR3 spans 13 residues. The chain's CDR3 is CASSSGRRNEQYF.

V and J are TRBV29-1 and TRBJ2-1; TCRdb's assignment of TRBD1 cannot be checked, as there is no DNA. The CDR3 is made up of 13 amino acids. Germline CDR1 is SQVTM and CDR2 is ANQGSEA. The CDR3 reads CSVEGQGYNEQFF.

The rearrangement joins TRBV29-1 to TRBJ2-7; TCRdb's D gene call, TRBD1, goes unchecked for lack of DNA. CDR3 length equals 15 residues. Per germline, CDR1 SQVTM and CDR2 ANQGSEA. The CDR3 here is CSVEGPTGGLDEQYF.

The rearrangement joins TRBV7-8 to TRBJ2-7; the D gene TCRdb calls, TRBD1, cannot be checked with no DNA. Germline CDR1 SGHVS, CDR2 FQNEAQ. There are 14 residues in the CDR3. The CDR3 spells CASSSTGGTYEQYF.

This chain connects TRBV28 to TRBJ2-7; TCRdb indicates TRBD2, and absent DNA this call remains unverified. Germline V lookup: CDR1 MDHEN, CDR2 SYDVKM. CDR3 length: 16 amino acids. The CDR3 here is CASGGSGTSGPYEQYF. Full variable domain (missing parts from reference TRBV28 and TRBJ2-7): DVKVTQSSRYLVKRTGEKVFLECVQDMDHENMFWYRQDPGLGLRLIYFSYDVKMKEKGDIPEGYSVSREKKERFSLILESASTNQTSMYLCASGGSGTSGPYEQYFGPGTRLTVT.

V and J are TRBV12-3 or TRBV12-4 and TRBJ2-7; no DNA is available, so the TRBD1 call from TCRdb remains unchecked. The CDR3 has 15 residues. CDR3 residues: CASSIPGTGDGEQYF.

Here the CDR3 reads CSVELAVQYNEQFF. V gene TRBV29-1 combines with J gene TRBJ2-1. In germline, CDR1 is SQVTM, CDR2 ANQGSEA. This CDR3 has 14 residues.

This chain links TRBV29-1 with TRBJ2-1; the D call from TCRdb, TRBD1, cannot be confirmed without DNA. There are 14 residues in the CDR3. Germline V gives CDR1 SQVTM, CDR2 ANQGSEA. The CDR3 is CSVDLGQGYNEQFF.